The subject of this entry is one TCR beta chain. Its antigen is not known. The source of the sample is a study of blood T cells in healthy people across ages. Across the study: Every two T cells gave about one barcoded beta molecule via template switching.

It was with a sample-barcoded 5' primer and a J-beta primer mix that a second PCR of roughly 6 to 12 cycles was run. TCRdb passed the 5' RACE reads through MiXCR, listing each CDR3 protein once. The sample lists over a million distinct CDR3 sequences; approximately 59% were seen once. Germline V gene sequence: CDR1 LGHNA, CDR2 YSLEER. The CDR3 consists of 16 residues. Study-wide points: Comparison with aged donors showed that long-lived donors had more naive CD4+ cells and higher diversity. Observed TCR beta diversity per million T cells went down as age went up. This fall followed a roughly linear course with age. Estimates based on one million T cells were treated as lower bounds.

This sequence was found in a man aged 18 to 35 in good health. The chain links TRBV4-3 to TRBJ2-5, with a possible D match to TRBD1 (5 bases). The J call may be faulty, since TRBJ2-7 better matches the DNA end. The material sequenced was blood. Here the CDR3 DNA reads TGCGCCAGCAGCCAAGATCGAAGTGCAGGGTACTACGAGCAGTACTTC. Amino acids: CASSQDRSAGYYEQYF.